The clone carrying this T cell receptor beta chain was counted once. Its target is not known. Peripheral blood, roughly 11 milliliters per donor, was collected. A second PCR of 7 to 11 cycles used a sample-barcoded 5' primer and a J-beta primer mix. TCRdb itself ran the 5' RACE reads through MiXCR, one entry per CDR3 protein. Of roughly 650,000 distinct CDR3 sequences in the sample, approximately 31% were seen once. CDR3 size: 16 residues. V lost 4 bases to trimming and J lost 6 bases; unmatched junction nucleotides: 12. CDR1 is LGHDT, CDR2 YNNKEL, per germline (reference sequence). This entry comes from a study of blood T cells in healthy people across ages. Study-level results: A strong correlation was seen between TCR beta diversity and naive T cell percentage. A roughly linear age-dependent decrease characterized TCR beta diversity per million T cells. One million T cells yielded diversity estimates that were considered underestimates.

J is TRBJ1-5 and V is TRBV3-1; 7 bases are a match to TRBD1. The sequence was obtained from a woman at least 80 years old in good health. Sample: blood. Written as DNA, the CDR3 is TGTGCCAGCAGCCTCCAGGCAGGGGGTCGGGGTCAGCCCCAGCATTTT. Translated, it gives CASSLQAGGRGQPQHF.